The next 14 T cell receptor beta chains were all read from a single sample in a study of shared clonotypes between healthy human individuals. The data were produced by immunoSEQ multiplex PCR, yet TCRdb's version contains in-frame clones alone and is incomplete. The repertoire consists of around 1.6 million clones, with around 98% occurring once and the leading ten covering roughly 0.4%. The sample consisted of naive CD4+ T cells sorted from blood. The subset denotes: CD45RA+ positively selected. The origin of the receptors is a man under 40 in good health.

The rearrangement links TRBV27 to TRBJ2-2, with 7 bases that match TRBD1. V lost 6 bases to trimming and J lost 7 bases; unmatched junction nucleotides: 5. CDR1 is MNHEY, CDR2 SMNVEV, per germline (reference sequence). This CDR3 is 13 amino acids long. The CDR3 DNA is TGTGCCAGCAGACCACAGGGGCTCGGGGAGCTGTTTTTT. Its translation is CASRPQGLGELFF.

V and J are TRBV6-5 and TRBJ2-7, with D maybe TRBD1 (5 bases). The CDR3 loop spans 15 amino acids. CDR1 and CDR2 (germline): MNHEY, SVGAGI. V shed 2 bases and J shed 5 bases, with 16 bases lying between them. For the CDR3, the DNA is TGTGCCAGCAGTTACATACCAACGACAGTAAACGAGCAGTACTTC. Protein product: CASSYIPTTVNEQYF.

The rearrangement joins TRBV10-1 to TRBJ1-1, with 7 bases identical to TRBD1. The CDR3 sequence is 14 residues long. Germline CDR1 is WNHNN and CDR2 is SYGVQD (reference sequence). V shed 0 bases and J 7 bases; nucleotides not matched to a gene: 5. In DNA form, the CDR3 reads TGCGCCAGCAGTGAGTCTAGGGGGCGAGGTGAAGCTTTCTTT. Amino acid sequence: CASSESRGRGEAFF.

V gene TRBV19 combines with J gene TRBJ2-1, with 12 bases matching TRBD2. Trimming took 6 bases from V and 7 from J; bases not matched to a gene: 7. Per germline, CDR1 LNHDA and CDR2 SQIVND (reference sequence). The CDR3 sequence is 15 residues long. The CDR3 DNA reads as TGTGCCAGTAGCGACCCTAGCGGGAGGGGGAATGAGCAGTTCTTC. Translation: CASSDPSGRGNEQFF.

As DNA, the CDR3 is TGTGCCAGCAGCTTACAGGGTAGCGGGGAGCTGTTTTTT. Translating it yields CASSLQGSGELFF. This sequence joins TRBV7-9 and TRBJ2-2; perhaps TRBD1 as D (5 bases). This CDR3 region has 13 residues. Germline-derived CDR1 and CDR2 are SEHNR and FQNEAQ (reference sequence). Trimming shortened V by 2 bases and J by 7 bases, and 8 bases separated the two germline ends.

CDR3 nucleotide sequence: TGTGCCAGCAGTAAATCTCAGGCAACTAATGAAAAACTGTTTTTT. Amino acid sequence: CASSKSQATNEKLFF. This chain uses TRBV6-5 with TRBJ1-4, with D unclear. With 5 bases removed from V and 0 bases from J, the gap between germline ends came to 10 bases. CDR3 length: 15 residues. CDR1 is MNHEY and CDR2 is SVGAGI in the germline V gene.

The rearrangement links TRBV29-1 to TRBJ2-1, with D unclear. The CDR3 spans 15 residues. CDR1 is SQVTM, CDR2 ANQGSEA, per germline. Trimming shortened V by 0 bases and J by 5 bases, and 14 bases separated the two germline ends. The CDR3 region is CSVEDPYTEDNEQFF. DNA for the CDR3: TGCAGCGTTGAAGATCCATACACGGAAGACAATGAGCAGTTCTTC.

This chain links TRBV5-6 with TRBJ1-5, with no clear D. Germline assignment: CDR1 SGHDT and CDR2 YYEEEE. The CDR3 spans 12 residues. V dropped 2 bases and J dropped 6 bases, with 6 bases sitting between them. The chain's CDR3 is CASSFGPQPQHF. CDR3 bases: TGTGCCAGCAGCTTCGGTCCTCAGCCCCAGCATTTT.

V gene TRBV18 combines with J gene TRBJ2-3; D is ambiguous. The length of the CDR3 is 14 residues. The V gene lost 1 base and the J gene lost 4 bases, with 9 bases spanning the gap. The germline V gene has CDR1 KGHSH and CDR2 LQKENI. The CDR3 DNA follows: TGTGCCAGCTCACCACGTACGGATCCAGATACGCAGTATTTT. Amino acid sequence: CASSPRTDPDTQYF.

About this clone: The sample has other DNA sequences that encode this CDR3 too. The rearrangement links TRBV7-9 to TRBJ2-1, with 7 bases lining up with TRBD1. The J segment lost 0 bases and the V segment lost 1 base, leaving 0 bases of the junction unmatched. Germline V lookup: CDR1 SEHNR, CDR2 FQNEAQ (reference sequence). CDR3 length equals 15 residues. The CDR3 here is CASSLGQGSYNEQFF. The CDR3 DNA follows: TGTGCCAGCAGCTTAGGACAGGGCTCCTACAATGAGCAGTTCTTC.

The rearrangement uses TRBV28 and TRBJ2-7, with D maybe TRBD1 (6 bases). V was shortened by 3 bases and J by 2 bases, with 11 bases between the two germline ends. This CDR3 spans 14 amino acids. Germline-derived CDR1 and CDR2 are MDHEN and SYDVKM. CDR3 residues: CASSLRGQTYEQYF. Written as DNA, the CDR3 is TGTGCCAGCAGTTTGAGGGGACAAACCTACGAGCAGTACTTC.

The V gene is TRBV5-1, the J gene TRBJ2-5, with 11 bases lining up with TRBD2. Germline trimming cut 4 bases from V and 5 bases from J; bases unmatched to any gene: 4. The CDR3 runs to 14 residues. Per the germline V gene, CDR1 is SGHRS and CDR2 is YFSETQ. CDR3 sequence (DNA): TGCGCCAGCAGCACGGGACTAGCGGAGGAGACCCAGTACTTC. Translating it yields CASSTGLAEETQYF.

The chain carries TRBV27 and TRBJ2-3; D gene ambiguous. Germline lookup yields CDR1 MNHEY and CDR2 SMNVEV (reference sequence). The V end lost 6 bases, the J end lost 1 base, and 11 bases lay between the germline ends. The CDR3 totals 14 residues. The CDR3 DNA follows: TGTGCCAGCAGGTTTGCGCCCGGCACAGATACGCAGTATTTT. It encodes CASRFAPGTDTQYF.

The V gene is TRBV18, the J gene TRBJ2-7; 7 nucleotides align to TRBD1. The CDR3 is 15 amino acids. The ends lost 0 bases at V and 7 bases at J; junction bases unmatched: 9. Per germline, CDR1 KGHSH and CDR2 LQKENI. The CDR3 DNA reads TGTGCCAGCTCACCACCGTCAGGGGGTCATGGAGAGCAGTACTTC. This sequence encodes CASSPPSGGHGEQYF.